A single sample gave rise to the 30 T cell receptor beta chains below, sequenced in a study of beta chain features in type 1 diabetes. Sequencing targeted expressed TCRB transcripts, as all isolated RNA had been reverse transcribed. TCRdb's copy holds only in-frame clones and misses some; the assay was immunoSEQ multiplex PCR. The table shows around 300,000 clones, with roughly 8% occurring only once. The sequenced sample was central memory CD4+ T cells from blood. Receptors were obtained from a woman aged 18-29 years in good health.

The chain is built from TRBV7-2 and TRBJ2-3; TRBD2 is a possible D gene (7 bases). The CDR3 runs 17 residues. The germline V and J ends were trimmed by 5 bases and 6 bases, with 24 bases remaining between them. The germline gives CDR1 SGHTA, CDR2 FQGNSA. Written as DNA, the CDR3 is TGTGCCAGCAGCCAAGAAAGAGGGGGGGTGCGGCCGGATACGCAGTATTTT. Residues: CASSQERGGVRPDTQYF.

The rearrangement joins TRBV11-3 to TRBJ2-3; D might be TRBD2 (6 bases). Germline V gene lookup returns CDR1 SGHNT and CDR2 YENEEA. The CDR3 loop spans 15 amino acids. Trimming left V 1 base short and J 1 base short, with 9 bases between. CDR3 DNA: TGTGCCAGCAGCTTAGGCGGGGAAGGCACAGATACGCAGTATTTT. This encodes CASSLGGEGTDTQYF.

DNA of the CDR3: TGTGCCTGGAGACCCAGATCGGACAGACAAGTTTACGAGCAGTACTTC. Encoded protein: CAWRPRSDRQVYEQYF. J is TRBJ2-7 and V is TRBV30; tentative D call: TRBD1 (6 bases). Germline loops: CDR1 GTSNPN, CDR2 SVGIG (reference sequence). This CDR3 is built from 16 residues. V was cut by 3 bases and J by 4 bases, with 22 bases left in between.

V usage is TRBV7-2 and J usage is TRBJ2-1, with 9 bases aligning to TRBD2. Germline-derived CDR1 and CDR2 are SGHTA and FQGNSA. This CDR3 has 19 residues. V dropped 2 bases and J dropped 2; count of bases not matched to a gene: 13. This CDR3 is CASSLWTPTSGAAYNEQFF. In DNA, the CDR3 is TGTGCCAGCAGCTTATGGACACCGACTAGCGGAGCTGCCTACAATGAGCAGTTCTTC.

The table lists this clone with a few counts. The V and J genes are TRBV14 and TRBJ2-7; 8 nucleotides line up with TRBD1. The V segment lost 3 bases and the J segment 2 bases; nucleotides outside the gene matches: 6. CDR3 length: 15 amino acids. Germline assignment: CDR1 SGHDN and CDR2 FVKESK. The CDR3 DNA reads as TGTGCCAGCAGCCAGGGACCGACAGGGGCCTACGAGCAGTACTTC. Translation gives CASSQGPTGAYEQYF.

This clone came up a few times. The CDR3 coding sequence is TGCAGCGTTGTTGTCAGGGCGAAGTATGGCTACACCTTC. Its protein product is CSVVVRAKYGYTF. This chain connects TRBV29-1 to TRBJ1-2; D may be TRBD1 (5 bases). The V end was cut by 4 bases, the J end by 5 bases, with 14 bases between. CDR1 and CDR2 (germline): SQVTM, ANQGSEA. There are 13 residues in the CDR3.

The chain links TRBV2 to TRBJ1-1; TRBD1 matches at 10 bases. This CDR3 region has 14 residues. Per germline, CDR1 SNHLY and CDR2 FYNNEI. V shed 4 bases, J shed 4 bases, and the junction held 3 bases outside the gene matches. The CDR3 DNA is TGTGCCAGCAGTGGGACAGGGGGAGGCACTGAAGCTTTCTTT. Its protein is CASSGTGGGTEAFF.

The chain couples TRBV4-1 to TRBJ2-3; a possible D gene is TRBD2 (6 bases). Germline lookup yields CDR1 MGHRA and CDR2 YSYEKL. The CDR3 is 16 residues long. Trimming took off 4 bases at V and 4 bases at J, with 18 bases between the two ends. The CDR3 here is CASSLGGALNADTQYF. DNA for the CDR3: TGCGCCAGCAGCCTGGGGGGAGCGTTAAATGCAGATACGCAGTATTTT.

This clone was seen a handful of times. V gene TRBV4-3 combines with J gene TRBJ2-2; D is undetermined. The germline V gene encodes CDR1 LGHNA and CDR2 YSLEER. The CDR3 is made up of 17 amino acids. V lost 3 bases and J lost 4, with 18 bases in between. For the CDR3, the DNA is TGCGCCAGCAGCCACGCACTCCGCATCAGTTCCACCGGGGAGCTGTTTTTT. It yields the protein CASSHALRISSTGELFF.

This clone has ten or more counts. The CDR3: CASSTQGNQPQHF. In DNA, the CDR3 is TGTGCCAGCAGTACACAGGGGAACCAGCCCCAGCATTTT. The genes are TRBV2 and TRBJ1-5; 7 bases match TRBD1. CDR3 length equals 13 residues. V lost 5 bases, J lost 7 bases, and 5 bases stayed unmatched. Germline lookup yields CDR1 SNHLY and CDR2 FYNNEI. Drawing the rest from reference TRBV2 and TRBJ1-5, the complete variable domain is EPEVTQTPSHQVTQMGQEVILRCVPISNHLYFYWYRQILGQKVEFLVSFYNNEISEKSEIFDDQFSVERPDGSNFTLKIRSTKLEDSAMYFCASSTQGNQPQHFGDGTRLSIL.

The chain recombines TRBV7-2 with TRBJ1-5; 7 bases align to TRBD1. Germline V CDR1 and CDR2: SGHTA, FQGNSA. V shed 1 base and J 4 bases; nucleotides not matched to a gene: 4. The CDR3 loop spans 15 amino acids. CDR3 nucleotides: TGTGCCAGCAGCTTAGTGAAACAGGGGAATCAGCCCCAGCATTTT. Translated: CASSLVKQGNQPQHF.

This clone was detected only a few times. The chain links TRBV28 to TRBJ2-6; D gene ambiguous. This CDR3 has 15 amino acids. V lost 7 bases, J lost 1 base, and 11 bases lay in between. The germline V gene has CDR1 MDHEN and CDR2 SYDVKM. This chain's CDR3 is CASTTPVSGANVLTF. Here the CDR3 DNA reads TGTGCCAGCACAACTCCAGTATCTGGGGCCAACGTCCTGACTTTC. Variable domain in full (rest from reference TRBV28 and TRBJ2-6): DVKVTQSSRYLVKRTGEKVFLECVQDMDHENMFWYRQDPGLGLRLIYFSYDVKMKEKGDIPEGYSVSREKKERFSLILESASTNQTSMYLCASTTPVSGANVLTFGAGSRLTVL.

This clone was observed a few times. The chain employs TRBV2 and TRBJ2-5, with D hard to call. Germline CDR1 reads SNHLY; CDR2 reads FYNNEI. V was clipped by 6 bases and J by 5 bases, with 7 bases between them. This CDR3 is 11 amino acids long. CDR3 loop: CASSPKETQYF. In DNA form, the CDR3 reads TGTGCCAGCAGCCCGAAGGAGACCCAGTACTTC.

This clone has just a few counts. The chain has TRBV30 and TRBJ2-2, with 10 bases matching TRBD2. Germline assignment: CDR1 GTSNPN and CDR2 SVGIG (reference sequence). The V segment lost 1 base and the J segment 6 bases; nucleotides outside the gene matches: 2. CDR3 length equals 14 residues. The CDR3 nucleotides read TGTGCCTGGAGTGGGACTAGCGGTCCCGGGGAGCTGTTTTTT. Translating it yields CAWSGTSGPGELFF.

The rearrangement joins TRBV13 to TRBJ1-4; no clear D gene. This CDR3 has 14 residues. Germline V gene lookup returns CDR1 PRHDT and CDR2 FYEKMQ (reference sequence). V lost 5 bases and J lost 8, with 15 bases in between. Written as DNA, the CDR3 is TGTGCCAGCAGCGCCTCGGGCAGCCGGGAAAAACTGTTTTTT. This gives the protein CASSASGSREKLFF.

The chain joins TRBV4-3 to TRBJ1-1; a weak D match, TRBD1 (5 bases). Germline CDR1 reads LGHNA; CDR2 reads YSLEER. V was cut by 0 bases and J by 1 base, with 18 bases left in between. This CDR3 spans 18 amino acids. In nucleotides, the CDR3 is TGCGCCAGCAGCCAAGAGCCCCGCGGGGGAGGTGGGAACACTGAAGCTTTCTTT. Its translation: CASSQEPRGGGGNTEAFF.

V gene TRBV5-1 combines with J gene TRBJ1-4, with TRBD1 identical over 7 bases. The CDR3 consists of 14 residues. Germline assignment: CDR1 SGHRS and CDR2 YFSETQ. The J segment lost 4 bases and the V segment lost 3 bases, leaving 3 bases of the junction unmatched. The CDR3 region has the DNA TGCGCCAGCAGCTCACAGGGGAATAATGAAAAACTGTTTTTT. This encodes CASSSQGNNEKLFF.

This clone has only a few counts. The chain joins TRBV7-2 to TRBJ1-2; 8 bases agree with TRBD1. The CDR3 runs 15 residues. Losses at the gene ends were 5 bases for V and 3 bases for J; bases not matched to a gene: 8. The germline V gene encodes CDR1 SGHTA and CDR2 FQGNSA. The CDR3 nucleotides are TGTGCCAGCAGCCAGGGTCAGGGGGCCTACTATGGCTACACCTTC. Translation: CASSQGQGAYYGYTF. Filled out from reference TRBV7-2 and TRBJ1-2, the complete variable domain reads GAGVSQSPSNKVTEKGKDVELRCDPISGHTALYWYRQSLGQGLEFLIYFQGNSAPDKSGLPSDRFSAERTGGSVSTLTIQRTQQEDSAVYLCASSQGQGAYYGYTFGSGTRLTVV.

This clone was observed a few times. The V gene is TRBV7-9, the J gene TRBJ2-5, with D possibly matching TRBD1 (6 bases). The V gene's germline CDR1 is SEHNR and CDR2 FQNEAQ (reference sequence). The ends were cut back, 5 bases at V and 2 bases at J, with 9 bases in the middle. CDR3 length equals 13 residues. The CDR3 loop is CASSRGQQETQYF. CDR3 nucleotides: TGTGCCAGCAGCCGCGGACAGCAAGAGACCCAGTACTTC. Full variable domain (remainder filled in from reference TRBV7-9 and TRBJ2-5): DTGVSQNPRHKITKRGQNVTFRCDPISEHNRLYWYRQTLGQGPEFLTYFQNEAQLEKSRLLSDRFSAERPKGSFSTLEIQRTEQGDSAMYLCASSRGQQETQYFGPGTRLLVL.

The V gene is TRBV2, the J gene TRBJ2-7; D is undetermined. V lost 2 bases, J lost 6 bases, and 11 bases lay in between. This CDR3 spans 13 amino acids. From germline, CDR1 is SNHLY and CDR2 FYNNEI. CDR3 DNA sequence: TGTGCCAGCAGTGAAAGGGCTATAGGCGAGCAGTACGTC. Translation gives CASSERAIGEQYV.

V usage is TRBV7-2 and J usage is TRBJ1-4, with 8 positions matching TRBD1. The CDR3 length is 16 residues. The J segment lost 6 bases and the V segment lost 0 bases, leaving 6 bases of the junction unmatched. The germline CDR1 and CDR2 sequences are SGHTA and FQGNSA. CDR3 residues: CASSLAFPGQDEKLFF. The CDR3 nucleotides are TGTGCCAGCAGCTTAGCCTTCCCGGGACAGGATGAAAAACTGTTTTTT.

About this clone: This likely traces to a read error, being one base from a far larger clone. Other nucleotide sequences in the sample specify the same CDR3. The chain combines TRBV7-9 with TRBJ2-6; TRBD2 aligns across 11 bases. The length of the CDR3 is 18 residues. Germline CDR1 reads SEHNR; CDR2 reads FQNEAQ (reference sequence). CDR3 in DNA: TGCGCCAGCAGCTTAGCGGGGGGGCGCCTCTCTGGGGCCAACGTCCTGACTTTC. The encoded protein is CASSLAGGRLSGANVLTF.

In this sample, this clone turned up many times. The chain joins TRBV5-4 to TRBJ1-6; D is unresolved. The germline CDR1 and CDR2 sequences are SGHNT and YYREEE (reference sequence). Deletions cut 1 base from V and 6 bases from J, with 11 bases between. This CDR3 has 15 residues. The CDR3 DNA follows: TGTGCCAGCAGCTTGAAGTCAGGCCTTAATTCACCCCTCCACTTT. It yields the protein CASSLKSGLNSPLHF.

The chain combines TRBV5-1 with TRBJ2-5; 10 positions agree with TRBD2. This CDR3 is 17 amino acids long. V lost 2 bases, J lost 1 base, and 8 bases stayed unmatched. Germline V gene lookup returns CDR1 SGHRS and CDR2 YFSETQ. The CDR3 spells CASSFRNLAGVQETQYF. CDR3 bases: TGCGCCAGCAGCTTCCGTAATCTAGCGGGGGTCCAAGAGACCCAGTACTTC.

Ten or more counts support this clone. The chain carries TRBV7-9 and TRBJ1-3; the D gene is possibly TRBD1 (6 bases). Germline CDR1 SEHNR, CDR2 FQNEAQ (reference sequence). V shed 6 bases and J shed 1 base, with 10 bases lying between them. The CDR3 has 14 amino acids. CDR3 region: CASRLQGSGNTIYF. The CDR3 region has the DNA TGTGCCAGCAGACTACAGGGATCTGGAAACACCATATATTTT.

This clone showed up just a few times. The gene calls are TRBV7-9 and TRBJ1-1; unclear D gene. Germline V CDR1 and CDR2: SEHNR, FQNEAQ (reference sequence). V lost 5 bases and J 7 bases, leaving 14 bases between the germline ends. The length of the CDR3 is 13 residues. This chain's CDR3 is CASSARRGFEAFF. The CDR3 nucleotides read TGTGCCAGCAGCGCAAGAAGAGGCTTTGAAGCTTTCTTT. The variable domain in full, with the rest retrieved from reference TRBV7-9 and TRBJ1-1, is DTGVSQNPRHKITKRGQNVTFRCDPISEHNRLYWYRQTLGQGPEFLTYFQNEAQLEKSRLLSDRFSAERPKGSFSTLEIQRTEQGDSAMYLCASSARRGFEAFFGQGTRLTVV.

This rearrangement joins TRBV15 to TRBJ2-3; maybe TRBD1 (5 bases). This CDR3 has 14 residues. CDR1 and CDR2 (germline): LNHNV, YYDKDF (reference sequence). Trimming left V 0 bases short and J 1 base short, with 5 bases between. For the CDR3, the DNA is TGTGCCACCAGCAGAGACAGGGGCACAGATACGCAGTATTTT. It codes for CATSRDRGTDTQYF.

In its sample, this clone was seen a few times. The V call is TRBV29-1, the J call TRBJ2-3; D may be TRBD1 (6 bases). Germline values: CDR1 SQVTM, CDR2 ANQGSEA. With 3 bases removed from V and 2 bases from J, the gap between germline ends came to 9 bases. The CDR3 totals 13 residues. The CDR3 reads CSVERQDTDTQYF. The CDR3 DNA reads as TGCAGCGTTGAGCGACAGGACACAGATACGCAGTATTTT.

This clone was recorded a few times. The chain carries TRBV21-1 and TRBJ2-4; the tabulated D call, TRBD1, remains unverified against the DNA. TRBV21-1 is described as a pseudogene. This CDR3 is built from 16 residues. CDR3 bases: TGTGCCAGCAGCAAAGCTTACGGACACCGTAAAAACATTCAGTACTTC. It yields the protein CASSKAYGHRKNIQYF.

V gene TRBV2 combines with J gene TRBJ2-1; 9 nucleotides align to TRBD1. Germline loops: CDR1 SNHLY, CDR2 FYNNEI. V lost 5 bases to trimming and J lost 3 bases; unmatched junction nucleotides: 5. CDR3 length: 15 residues. Written as DNA, the CDR3 is TGTGCCAGCAGTACGGGACAGGGTAACTACAATGAGCAGTTCTTC. Its protein product is CASSTGQGNYNEQFF.